The sample holds many counts of the clone carrying this T cell receptor beta chain. No antigen is known for it. Amplifying from RNA transcripts, the study obtained TCR beta CDR3 regions. Second-round multiplex PCR came after first-round RT-PCR with HTBI primers. TCRdb reprocessed the multiplex PCR reads via MiXCR and lists one record per CDR3 protein. The table shows just over 600,000 distinct CDR3 sequences, with 20% to 25% occurring only once. The data were taken from a study of Graves' ophthalmopathy and Graves' hyperthyroidism. Looking at the study overall: At the time of initial diagnosis and before any treatment, peripheral blood was collected.

Overall study findings and caveats: Using 13 signatures, a model distinguished ophthalmopathy from stable hyperthyroidism, reaching around 88% sensitivity and approximately 84% specificity.

No donor had other autoimmune disease, uncontrolled infection, pregnancy or lactation. The evidence that diagnosis relied on was clinical symptoms, serum thyroxine, TRAb, thyroid ultrasound and orbital computed tomography. The V end lost 4 bases, the J end lost 4 bases, and 13 bases lay between the germline ends. This CDR3 has 14 residues. The germline gives CDR1 LNHDA, CDR2 SQIVND (reference sequence). Sequenced sample: peripheral blood. This receptor was identified in a woman aged 18-30 years with stable Graves' hyperthyroidism. Some clones in this sample may be carry-over from other donors' samples. The chain couples TRBV19 to TRBJ2-5; D is perhaps TRBD2 (5 bases). CDR3 sequence: CASSTGEGTETQYF. In DNA form, the CDR3 reads TGTGCCAGTAGTACCGGGGAAGGAACAGAGACCCAGTACTTC.